This TCR beta chain was captured in a study of OX40 agonist ivuxolimab in advanced cancers. About the full investigation: Ivuxolimab was a fully human IgG2 agonistic monoclonal antibody targeting the costimulatory receptor OX40 (CD134). Partial responses were achieved by three dose-escalation patients, of whom one had hepatocellular carcinoma and two had cutaneous melanoma. Peripheral TCRbeta sequencing aimed to test whether ivuxolimab altered TCR sequence diversity and caused clonal T-cell expansion. The paper describes the monotherapy dose-escalation part (N ≈ 49 patients) of the phase I trial of ivuxolimab. Of the 52 patients in dose escalation, some 20 had hepatocellular carcinoma, about 15 had melanoma, 9 had renal cell carcinoma and 9 had head and neck cancer. Intravenous ivuxolimab was administered to patients every 2 weeks at six dose levels: 0.01, 0.1, 0.3, 1.5, 3 and 10 mg/kg. Prior anti-PD-1, anti-PD-L1 or anti-CTLA-4 therapy was permitted, and about 40% of dose-escalation patients had received checkpoint inhibitors. In the dose-escalation cohort, more than 80% of patients were male, and the mean age was approximately 60 years with a range of roughly 20 to 79.

Study-wide findings and limitations: At doses of 0.1 to 3.0 mg/kg, clonal expansion of both CD4+ and CD8+ T cells in blood was seen between baseline and week 6. Low levels of normalized T-cell clonal expansion were also seen in some nonresponding patients. After ivuxolimab, more expanded clones were found on average in CD8+ T cells than in CD4+ T cells. The antigen specificity of the clonally expanded peripheral T cells was not determined. In partial responders in the 0.1-3.0 mg/kg groups, normalized peripheral clonal expansion was found to be among the lowest, especially among CD8+ T cells.

The trial excluded patients who had a history of autoimmune disease or who were on systemic immunosuppression. Peripheral blood for TCR sequencing was drawn from every dose cohort at baseline, at cycle 4 day 1 and at cycle 7 day 1. Samples were obtained from an open-label, multicenter, first-in-human phase I dose-escalation trial of ivuxolimab. Adults with locally advanced or metastatic head and neck squamous cell, hepatocellular, melanoma or renal cell carcinoma were enrolled in the trial. Before TCR sequencing, CD4+ and CD8+ T cells were separately sorted from peripheral blood. Genomic DNA was isolated from the sorted cells so that the TCRbeta CDR3 region could be sequenced. The immunoSEQ Assay was used for sequencing of TCRbeta CDR3 regions. Imported from immuneACCESS, the table was reduced by TCRdb to in-frame sequences with V and J called. These copies leave out some clones; in studies compared against another copy, an unresolved V gene accounts for under half, and the cause of the remainder is not known. This sample is represented by about 23,000 clones; approximately 77% of them were singletons. The ten top clones hold 2% to 2.5% of the sample.

This clone is categorized as medium-sized (0.01 to 0.1%). Its antigen is still unknown. The junction departs from germline at one end; a sequencing error may be responsible. The TCR comes from an adult with an advanced solid tumor such as melanoma, head and neck, liver or kidney cancer. This specimen was CD4+ or CD8+ T cells sorted from blood, taken in a trial of the OX40 agonist ivuxolimab.

The DNA reads TGTGCCACCGGCAGGGGCGAGAAGACCCAGTACTTC. Its amino acids are CATGRGEKTQYF. This sequence uses TRBV15 and TRBJ2-5; TRBD1 might be the D gene, on 6 matching bases. The CDR3 starts with the cysteine, ends with the phenylalanine, and has 12 residues. Only the CDR3 part of the read is kept: 36 bases, read in frame from the first base. Looking up the germline V gene (reference sequence) yields CDR1 LNHNV and CDR2 YYDKDF.